This T cell receptor (beta chain) was identified in a study of T cell responses to AZD1222 COVID-19 vaccine. Clones were read by immunoSEQ multiplex PCR, and TCRdb kept only the in-frame ones, dropping some. Among approximately 97,000 clones listed, approximately 86% were seen once. The TCR originated in an adult in good health. Sequenced material: peripheral blood, taken on day 0 of AZD1222 vaccination.

CDR3 sequence reads: CASSTGHSNTGELFF. The CDR3 DNA reads TGTGCCAGTAGTACGGGACATTCGAACACCGGGGAGCTGTTTTTT. The chain links TRBV19 to TRBJ2-2; perhaps TRBD1 as D (6 bases). The germline gives CDR1 LNHDA, CDR2 SQIVND (reference sequence). There are 15 residues in the CDR3. The V gene lost 4 bases and the J gene lost 0 bases, with 9 bases spanning the gap.